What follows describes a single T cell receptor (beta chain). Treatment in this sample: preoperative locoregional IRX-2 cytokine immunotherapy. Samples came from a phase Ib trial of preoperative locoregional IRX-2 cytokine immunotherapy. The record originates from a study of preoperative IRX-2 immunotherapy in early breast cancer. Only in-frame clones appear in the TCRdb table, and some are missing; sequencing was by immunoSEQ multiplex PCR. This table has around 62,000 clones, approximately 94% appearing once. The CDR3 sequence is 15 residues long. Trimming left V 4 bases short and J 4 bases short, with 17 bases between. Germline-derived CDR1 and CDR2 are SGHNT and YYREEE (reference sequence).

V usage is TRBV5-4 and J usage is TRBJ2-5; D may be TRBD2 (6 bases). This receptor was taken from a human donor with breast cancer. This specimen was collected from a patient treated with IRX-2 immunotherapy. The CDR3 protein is CASSLTGSWGETQYF. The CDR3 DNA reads TGTGCCAGCAGCCTTACCGGGAGCTGGGGAGAGACCCAGTACTTC. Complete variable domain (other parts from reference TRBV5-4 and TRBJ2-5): ETGVTQSPTHLIKTRGQQVTLRCSSQSGHNTVSWYQQALGQGPQFIFQYYREEENGRGNFPPRFSGLQFPNYSSELNVNALELDDSALYLCASSLTGSWGETQYFGPGTRLLVL.